This T cell receptor (beta chain) comes out of a study of T cell responses to AZD1222 COVID-19 vaccine (TCRdb year 2021). Describing the broader study: Because spike-specific TCR depth and breadth did not differ between the two schedules, AZD1222 recipients who got a second dose at roughly 4 weeks were pooled with those who got a second dose at roughly 12 weeks. Trial participants were enrolled by age into subgroups of 18-55, 56-69 and 70-plus years, and around 150, 29 and 61 TCR-sequenced participants, respectively, were included in these subgroups. A total of over 230 trial participants underwent TCR sequencing, of whom 207 had received two doses of AZD1222 and approximately 25 had received two doses of the MenACWY control vaccine.

In the paper's terms, the time point label means: baseline before first vaccination. Vaccinee samples came from UK trials COV001 and COV002, including a single-blind randomized controlled phase 2/3 trial of AZD1222 (ChAdOx1 nCoV-19) in healthy adults. For TCRbeta chain sequencing, PBMC samples were collected from trial participants at day 0 and at day 28 after the second dose. The CDR3 numbers 17 residues from cysteine through phenylalanine. Solely the CDR3 DNA is kept, with 51 bases framed from the first base. V gives up 6 bases and J gives up 0 bases, and the segment between their germline ends measures 18 bases. Based on the germline V gene, the CDR1 and CDR2 sequences are KGHSH and LQKENI. Study-wide findings and limitations: A significant rise in spike-specific TCR breadth and depth was observed after two AZD1222 doses relative to day 0 and relative to MenACWY recipients. Conclusions about previously exposed vaccinees are limited, since just five to seven AZD1222 recipients were seropositive for SARS-CoV-2 at baseline. Because no day 14 peak-response samples were available, repertoires were characterized only after the peak T cell response. The 56-69-year group was small, and its depth increase did not reach significance, likely because of low power. Epitopes outside the regions mutated in the B.1.351 and B.1.1.7 variants were reportedly recognized by nearly half of the unique spike-specific TCRs. Participants were mostly white British, with more females than males. The authors suggested clonal diversity may have been underestimated. CD4 TCRs associated with the vaccine covered the entire spike protein, and the dominant responses were in regions 160-218 and 743-854.

As concerns this clone: What antigen it recognizes has not been identified. Base qualities are not recorded, but no much larger clone differs from it by a single base.

The CDR3 regions of human TCRbeta chains were subjected to immunosequencing. The paper's processing steps were these. TCRs in the repertoires were compared against a reference library of SARS-CoV-2-specific TCRs that had been generated with the MIRA antigen-specificity platform. Breadth meant the fraction of unique TCRs that were SARS-CoV-2-associated, whereas depth meant the fraction of total T cells that were SARS-CoV-2-associated. Using the MIRA data, each spike-specific TCR was assigned both to the spike region to which the TCR was reactive and to a CD4 or CD8 class. Log10-transformed breadth and depth values were compared by one-way ANOVA with Sidak's multiple comparisons tests. The source is immuneACCESS, and TCRdb retained only in-frame sequences with V and J called. Part of the clones is not carried over; for the studies checked, unresolved V genes explain less than half of this, and the remainder is unexplained. That table gives V, J and clone size, and the DNA gave D and trimming. In all, the sample holds just under 85,000 clones, and roughly nine tenths of those were seen once. The ten largest clonotypes hold about 7.7% of the sample.

The source was peripheral blood, collected on day 0 of AZD1222 vaccination. This receptor chain uses TRBV18 and TRBJ1-3; TRBD1 is a weak D gene call, 5 bases matching. The TCR was taken from an adult in good health. The CDR3 region: CASSPDGGGNSGNTIYF. At the DNA level, the sequence is TGTGCCAGCTCCCCAGATGGGGGAGGGAACTCTGGAAACACCATATATTTT. With the rest looked up from the reference TRBV18 and TRBJ1-3 genes rather than sequenced, the full variable domain is NAGVMQNPRHLVRRRGQEARLRCSPMKGHSHVYWYRQLPEEGLKFMVYLQKENIIDESGMPKERFSAEFPKEGPSILRIQQVVRGDSAAYFCASSPDGGGNSGNTIYFGEGSWLTVV.